Each of the 30 T cell receptor beta chains below was sequenced from the same sample in a study of blood T cell repertoires in COVID-19. Measured with immunoSEQ multiplex PCR; TCRdb has only the in-frame clones, and not every one. The sample holds roughly 260,000 clones, more than 85% seen once. Sequenced material: peripheral blood. The receptors were sampled from a person aged 18 to 35 with COVID-19, enrolled during active disease.

The chain is built from TRBV6-6 and TRBJ2-7; D remains ambiguous. CDR3 length equals 13 residues. Germline assignment: CDR1 MNHNY and CDR2 SVGAGI (reference sequence). With 6 bases removed from V and 6 bases from J, the gap between germline ends came to 15 bases. The CDR3 sequence: CASRPYDISEQYF. In DNA form, the CDR3 reads TGTGCCAGCAGGCCTTACGACATAAGCGAGCAGTACTTC.

The chain employs TRBV12-3 or TRBV12-4 and TRBJ2-1, with D perhaps matching TRBD2 (5 bases). The CDR3 length is 10 residues. CDR3: CASGYNEQFF. In DNA, the CDR3 is TGTGCGTCGGGGTACAATGAGCAGTTCTTC.

The chain couples TRBV6-2 or TRBV6-3 to TRBJ2-1; TRBD1 matches at 9 bases. The germline gives CDR1 MNHEY, CDR2 SVGEGT. Trimming took 2 bases from V and 7 from J; bases not matched to a gene: 9. This CDR3 spans 16 amino acids. The CDR3 bases are TGTGCCAGCAGTTACGGGGACAGGGAAGGTTGGAATGAGCAGTTCTTC. Its translation is CASSYGDREGWNEQFF.

This chain joins TRBV9 and TRBJ2-2, with 12 nucleotides matching TRBD2. V shed 0 bases, J shed 13 bases, and the junction held 4 bases outside the gene matches. Germline loops: CDR1 SGDLS, CDR2 YYNGEE. The CDR3 runs 14 residues. As DNA, the CDR3 is TGTGCCAGCAGCGTAGAGACTAGCGGGAGAGGGCTGTTTTTT. It codes for CASSVETSGRGLFF.

The chain is built from TRBV7-6 and TRBJ2-3; TRBD2 is a possible D gene (6 bases). The length of the CDR3 is 15 residues. The germline V gene encodes CDR1 SGHVS and CDR2 FNYEAQ. The ends were cut back, 5 bases at V and 2 bases at J, with 14 bases in the middle. The CDR3 region is CASSVRLAPTDTQYF. In DNA form, the CDR3 reads TGTGCCAGCAGCGTCCGGCTAGCGCCCACAGATACGCAGTATTTT. Full variable domain (remainder filled in from reference TRBV7-6 and TRBJ2-3): GAGVSQSPRYKVTKRGQDVALRCDPISGHVSLYWYRQALGQGPEFLTYFNYEAQQDKSGLPNDRFSAERPEGSISTLTIQRTEQRDSAMYRCASSVRLAPTDTQYFGPGTRLTVL.

A single count supports this clone. This chain joins TRBV5-4 and TRBJ2-7, with D perhaps TRBD1 (6 bases). The CDR3 has 14 residues. V shed 1 base and J shed 7 bases, with 15 bases lying between them. Germline CDR1 is SGHNT and CDR2 is YYREEE (reference sequence). The CDR3 DNA reads as TGTGCCAGCAGCTTGCGGGGACATAATAATGAGCAGTACTTC. It is translated as CASSLRGHNNEQYF.

The rearrangement uses TRBV12-3 or TRBV12-4 and TRBJ2-1; D not certain. V was shortened by 4 bases and J by 4 bases, with 2 bases between the two germline ends. The CDR3 totals 11 residues. For the CDR3, the DNA is TGTGCCAGCAGTTCTTACAATGAGCAGTTCTTC. Translation gives CASSSYNEQFF.

The chain joins TRBV6-6 to TRBJ1-6, with unresolved D. Germline CDR1 and CDR2: MNHNY and SVGAGI (reference sequence). CDR3 size: 12 residues. Trimming took off 6 bases at V and 8 bases at J, with 8 bases between the two ends. The CDR3 DNA reads as TGTGCCAGCAGCCAAGGAGATTCACCCCTCCACTTT. Protein: CASSQGDSPLHF.

V is TRBV19 and J is TRBJ2-5; TRBD2 is a possible D gene (6 bases). In germline, CDR1 is LNHDA, CDR2 SQIVND (reference sequence). V shed 3 bases and J shed 5 bases, with 10 bases lying between them. CDR3 size: 13 residues. CDR3 DNA: TGTGCCAGTAGTATGGGGGACTGGGAGACCCAGTACTTC. Its translation: CASSMGDWETQYF.

This chain uses TRBV6-1 with TRBJ2-3; 7 nucleotides align to TRBD1. This CDR3 is built from 17 residues. Germline CDR1 and CDR2: MNHNS and SASEGT. V lost 1 base to trimming and J lost 6 bases; unmatched junction nucleotides: 13. This CDR3 is CASSEGLGQGVTDTQYF. The CDR3 DNA follows: TGTGCCAGCAGTGAAGGCCTGGGCCAGGGGGTGACGGATACGCAGTATTTT.

This CDR3 reads CASSQPSTEETQYF. In DNA, the CDR3 is TGTGCCAGCAGCCAACCTTCTACAGAAGAGACCCAGTACTTC. The rearrangement uses TRBV3-1 (or the pseudogene TRBV3-2) and TRBJ2-5, with D uncertain. The germline V gene encodes CDR1 LGHDT and CDR2 YNNKEL (reference sequence). The CDR3 is made up of 14 amino acids. Trimming took off 2 bases at V and 3 bases at J, with 10 bases between the two ends.

The table lists this clone with a count of one. The genes are TRBV2 and TRBJ2-5; 7 nucleotides match TRBD1. Germline V gene sequence: CDR1 SNHLY, CDR2 FYNNEI. The junction had 7 bases not matched to a gene; V was cut back by 6 bases and J by 6 bases. The CDR3 totals 13 residues. The CDR3 coding sequence is TGTGCCAGCAGAATACAGGGGATGAAGACCCAGTACTTC. Translation: CASRIQGMKTQYF.

This sequence joins TRBV6-2 or TRBV6-3 and TRBJ2-7; D not certain. Trimming removed 7 bases at V and 2 bases at J, with 12 bases between. The CDR3 is made up of 13 amino acids. From germline, CDR1 is MNHEY and CDR2 SVGEGT. CDR3 DNA: TGTGCCAGCACCCCGCGGCCTCCCTACGAGCAGTACTTC. This sequence encodes CASTPRPPYEQYF.

The chain has TRBV18 and TRBJ1-2, with 9 bases that match TRBD1. Trimming at V came to 2 bases and at J to 13 bases, leaving 11 bases not matched to a gene. This CDR3 has 14 residues. Germline values: CDR1 KGHSH, CDR2 LQKENI. This chain's CDR3 is CASSPSGTGFGGTF. CDR3 in DNA: TGTGCCAGCTCACCATCCGGGACAGGGTTTGGAGGCACCTTC.

The chain combines TRBV5-1 with TRBJ1-2; D unresolved. This CDR3 has 16 amino acids. Germline values: CDR1 SGHRS, CDR2 YFSETQ. V lost 7 bases and J lost 6, with 25 bases in between. CDR3 sequence (DNA): TGCGCCAGCGGTATATCCCCCTCCTGGACTAGTGATGGCTACACCTTC. Translation: CASGISPSWTSDGYTF. The full variable domain, rest sourced from reference TRBV5-1 and TRBJ1-2, is KAGVTQTPRYLIKTRGQQVTLSCSPISGHRSVSWYQQTPGQGLQFLFEYFSETQRNKGNFPGRFSGRQFSNSRSEMNVSTLELGDSALYLCASGISPSWTSDGYTFGSGTRLTVV.

The V and J genes are TRBV10-1 and TRBJ2-7, with 8 bases aligning to TRBD1. Trimming cost V 6 bases and J 2 bases; bases outside gene matches: 18. Germline V lookup: CDR1 WNHNN, CDR2 SYGVQD (reference sequence). This CDR3 has 18 residues. The CDR3 sequence: CASRRDRYRDRRPYEQYF. The CDR3, as DNA: TGCGCCAGCAGGAGGGACAGGTACCGGGACAGACGACCCTACGAGCAGTACTTC.

The V and J genes are TRBV5-6 and TRBJ2-2; 9 nucleotides match TRBD2. Germline CDR1 is SGHDT and CDR2 is YYEEEE. The CDR3 loop spans 16 amino acids. V was clipped by 3 bases and J by 3 bases; unmatched bases: 6. CDR3 nucleotides: TGTGCCAGCAGCTCGAAAGCGGGAGGCTACACCGGGGAGCTGTTTTTT. It specifies CASSSKAGGYTGELFF.

The gene calls are TRBV19 and TRBJ2-5; 7 bases line up with TRBD2. From germline, CDR1 is LNHDA and CDR2 SQIVND (reference sequence). Unmatched junction bases numbered 7, after V lost 1 base and J lost 5 bases. The CDR3 runs to 15 residues. The CDR3 nucleotides are TGTGCCAGTAGTATAGGCGGGAGTGTAGAGGAGACCCAGTACTTC. Protein sequence: CASSIGGSVEETQYF.

A note on this clone: Mismatch with germline at one junction end may stem from a read error. The gene calls are TRBV24-1 and TRBJ1-1; 7 bases line up with TRBD1. Germline V gives CDR1 KGHDR, CDR2 SFDVKD. The CDR3 contains 15 residues. Here the CDR3 reads CATSDSSTGNPEAFF. The CDR3 DNA follows: TGTGCCACCAGTGATTCATCGACAGGGAACCCTGAAGCTTTCTTT.

CDR3 in amino acids: CASSLGRQGTDTQYF. The CDR3 DNA is TGTGCCAGCAGTTTGGGGCGACAGGGAACAGATACGCAGTATTTT. The chain employs TRBV28 and TRBJ2-3; 7 nucleotides agree with TRBD1. The V and J ends lost 3 bases and 3 bases, in that order; junction bases with no gene match: 6. The germline V gene encodes CDR1 MDHEN and CDR2 SYDVKM. The CDR3 is made up of 15 amino acids.

The chain employs TRBV28 and TRBJ1-5; D ambiguous. The CDR3 is made up of 13 amino acids. V lost 4 bases and J 10 bases, leaving 14 bases between the germline ends. Germline V gene sequence: CDR1 MDHEN, CDR2 SYDVKM. DNA for the CDR3: TGTGCCAGCAGTTCCCTGAGGGTAACACCCCAGCATTTT. Amino acids: CASSSLRVTPQHF.

This rearrangement joins TRBV7-3 to TRBJ1-2; no definite D call. Germline V gene lookup returns CDR1 SGHTA and CDR2 FQGTGA. The CDR3 is 12 amino acids. V lost 4 bases and J lost 3, with 6 bases in between. CDR3 DNA: TGTGCCAGCAGCTCCCAGGACTATGGCTACACCTTC. Its translation is CASSSQDYGYTF.

V is TRBV6-5 and J is TRBJ2-7; TRBD1 matches at 9 bases. Germline V gene lookup returns CDR1 MNHEY and CDR2 SVGAGI. CDR3 length equals 13 residues. Trimming removed 7 bases from V and 9 bases from J; junction bases left unmatched: 10. This chain's CDR3 is CASTPDRGYRQYF. The CDR3 bases are TGTGCCAGCACCCCGGACAGGGGTTATAGGCAGTACTTC.

The V and J genes are TRBV7-6 and TRBJ2-7, with D possibly TRBD2 on 5 matching bases. The CDR3 spans 15 residues. CDR1 and CDR2 from the germline V gene are SGHVS and FNYEAQ. Trimming took 6 bases from V and 2 from J, leaving 17 bases between them. The chain's CDR3 is CASRSREIEPYEQYF. The CDR3, as DNA: TGTGCCAGCAGGTCGAGGGAGATAGAGCCCTACGAGCAGTACTTC.

This chain connects TRBV5-1 to TRBJ1-3; no reliable D call. The CDR3 covers 15 residues. Germline-derived CDR1 and CDR2 are SGHRS and YFSETQ. V was clipped by 4 bases and J by 0 bases, with 11 bases between them. The CDR3, as DNA: TGCGCCAGCAGCCTCGATTTAGTCTCTGGAAACACCATATATTTT. Its translation: CASSLDLVSGNTIYF.

The gene calls are TRBV5-4 and TRBJ2-7; 9 bases map to TRBD1. Trimming cost V 4 bases and J 2 bases; bases outside gene matches: 7. Germline V gives CDR1 SGHNT, CDR2 YYREEE (reference sequence). CDR3 length equals 15 residues. CDR3 coding DNA: TGTGCCAGCAGCCTTGCCGGGACAGGGCCCTACGAGCAGTACTTC. Amino acids: CASSLAGTGPYEQYF.

CDR3 DNA: TGCGCCAGCAGCTTGGGACAGGGTAAATCAACTAATGAAAAACTGTTTTTT. This sequence encodes CASSLGQGKSTNEKLFF. The V and J genes are TRBV5-1 and TRBJ1-4, with 7 bases identical to TRBD1. Germline V gives CDR1 SGHRS, CDR2 YFSETQ. The CDR3 loop spans 17 amino acids. J was trimmed by 0 bases and V by 0 bases; bases with no gene match: 5.

The chain is built from TRBV7-9 and TRBJ2-7; 8 bases match TRBD1. Trimming cost V 9 bases and J 1 base; bases outside gene matches: 11. Germline CDR1 SEHNR, CDR2 FQNEAQ (reference sequence). This CDR3 has 15 amino acids. The CDR3 loop reads CASDTLDRGSYEQYF. The CDR3 nucleotides are TGTGCCAGTGATACTCTCGACAGGGGATCCTACGAGCAGTACTTC.

The V and J genes are TRBV7-2 and TRBJ1-1; no reliable D call. V shed 2 bases and J shed 7 bases, with 8 bases lying between them. Germline V gene sequence: CDR1 SGHTA, CDR2 FQGNSA. CDR3 length equals 12 residues. The CDR3 sequence: CASSLSHVEAFF. The DNA for the CDR3 is TGTGCCAGCAGCTTAAGCCACGTTGAAGCTTTCTTT.

The chain couples TRBV19 to TRBJ2-1, with a tentative D call TRBD2 (7 bases). From germline, CDR1 is LNHDA and CDR2 SQIVND (reference sequence). The CDR3 contains 17 residues. Between the trimmed V and J ends, which lost 3 bases and 5 bases, there was a span of 20 bases. The CDR3 here is CASSIRAGWAGDNEQFF. The CDR3 region has the DNA TGTGCCAGTAGTATTCGAGCGGGATGGGCAGGGGACAATGAGCAGTTCTTC.